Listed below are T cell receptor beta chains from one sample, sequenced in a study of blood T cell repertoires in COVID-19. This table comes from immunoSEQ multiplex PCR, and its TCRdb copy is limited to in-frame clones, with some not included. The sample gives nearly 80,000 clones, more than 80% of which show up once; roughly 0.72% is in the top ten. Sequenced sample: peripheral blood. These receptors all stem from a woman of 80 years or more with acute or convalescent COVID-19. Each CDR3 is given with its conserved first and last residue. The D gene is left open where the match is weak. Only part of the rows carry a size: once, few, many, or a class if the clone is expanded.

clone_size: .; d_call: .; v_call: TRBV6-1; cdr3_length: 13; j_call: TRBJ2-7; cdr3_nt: TGTGCCAGCAGTGAACTGGGCAGTGTCGAGCAGTACTTC; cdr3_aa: CASSELGSVEQYF
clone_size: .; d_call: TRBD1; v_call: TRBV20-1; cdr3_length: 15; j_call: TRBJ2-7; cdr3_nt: TGCAGTGCTAGTATGTTTTCGGGACAGCCGAACGAGCAGTACTTC; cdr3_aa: CSASMFSGQPNEQYF
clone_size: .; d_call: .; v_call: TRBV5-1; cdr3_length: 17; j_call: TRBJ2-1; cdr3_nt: TGCGCCAGCAGCTTCCACACGGTGACGGGATCCTACAATGAGCAGTTCTTC; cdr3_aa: CASSFHTVTGSYNEQFF
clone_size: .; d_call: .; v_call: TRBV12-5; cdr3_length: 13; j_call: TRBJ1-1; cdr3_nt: TGTGCTAGTGGTTTCCAATTGAACACTGAAGCTTTCTTT; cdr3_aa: CASGFQLNTEAFF
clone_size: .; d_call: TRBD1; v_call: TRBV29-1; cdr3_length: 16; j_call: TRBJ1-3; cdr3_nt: TGCAGCGTTGCCCTGGACAGGGGGCTTTCTGGAAACACCATATATTTT; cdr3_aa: CSVALDRGLSGNTIYF
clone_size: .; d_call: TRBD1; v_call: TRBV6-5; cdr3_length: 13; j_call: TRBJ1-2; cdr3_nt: TGTGCCAGCAGCGGGGACAGGGCTTATGGCTACACCTTC; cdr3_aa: CASSGDRAYGYTF
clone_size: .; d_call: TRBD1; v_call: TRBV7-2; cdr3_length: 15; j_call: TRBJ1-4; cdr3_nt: TGTGCCAGCAGCTTAGGACAGGGGGCGGGAGGAAAACTGTTTTTT; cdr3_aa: CASSLGQGAGGKLFF
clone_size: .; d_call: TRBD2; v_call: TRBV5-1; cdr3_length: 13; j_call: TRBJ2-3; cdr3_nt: TGCGCCAGCAGCTTGCGGGGGGCAGATACGCAGTATTTT; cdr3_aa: CASSLRGADTQYF
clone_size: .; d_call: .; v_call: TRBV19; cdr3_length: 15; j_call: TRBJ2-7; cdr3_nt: TGTGCCAGTAGTCAACAGGGCCCTGGGGCAAGGGAGCAGTACTTC; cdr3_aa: CASSQQGPGAREQYF
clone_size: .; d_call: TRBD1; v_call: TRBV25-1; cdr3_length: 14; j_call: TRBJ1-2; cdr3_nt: TGTGCCAGCAGTGACCTGGGACAGAACTATGGCTACACCTTC; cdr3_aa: CASSDLGQNYGYTF
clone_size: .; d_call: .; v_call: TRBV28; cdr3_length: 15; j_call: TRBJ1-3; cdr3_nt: TGTGCCAGCAGAGGGGGGGCGGGGTCTGGAAACACCATATATTTT; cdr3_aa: CASRGGAGSGNTIYF
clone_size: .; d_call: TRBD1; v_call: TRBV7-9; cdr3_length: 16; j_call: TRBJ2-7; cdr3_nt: TGTGCCAGCAGCTCTGACAGGGCCCTACCCTCCTACGAGCAGTACTTC; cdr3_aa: CASSSDRALPSYEQYF
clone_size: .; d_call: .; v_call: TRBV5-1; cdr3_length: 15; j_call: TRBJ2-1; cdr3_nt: TGCGCCAGCAGCTTGGGACAAGGGGACTACAATGAGCAGTTCTTC; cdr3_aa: CASSLGQGDYNEQFF
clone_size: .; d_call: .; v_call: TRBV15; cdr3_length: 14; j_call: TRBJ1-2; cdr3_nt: TGTGCCACCAGCAGAGATTTTCGGGGGGCCGGCTACACCTTC; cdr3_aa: CATSRDFRGAGYTF
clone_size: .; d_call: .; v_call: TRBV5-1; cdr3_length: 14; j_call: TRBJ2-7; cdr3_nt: TGCGCCAGCAGAATGGCGGTTGAATCCTACGAGCAGTACTTC; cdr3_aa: CASRMAVESYEQYF
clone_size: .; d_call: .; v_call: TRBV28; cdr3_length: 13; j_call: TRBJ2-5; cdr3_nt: TGTGCCAGCAGTTTGGGCAGGGTAGAGACCCAGTACTTC; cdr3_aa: CASSLGRVETQYF
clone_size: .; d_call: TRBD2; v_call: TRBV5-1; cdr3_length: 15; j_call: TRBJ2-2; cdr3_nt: TGCGCCAGCAGGCGGGCCAGCGGGATCACCGGGGAGCTGTTTTTT; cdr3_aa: CASRRASGITGELFF
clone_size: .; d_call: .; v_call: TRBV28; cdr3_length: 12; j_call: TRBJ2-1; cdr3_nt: TGTGCCAGCAGTTTAAGCGTTAATGAGCAGTTCTTC; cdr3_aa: CASSLSVNEQFF
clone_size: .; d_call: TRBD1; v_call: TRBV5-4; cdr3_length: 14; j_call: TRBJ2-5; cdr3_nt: TGTGCCAGCAGCTTGGCAGGGGGCCGAGAGACCCAGTACTTC; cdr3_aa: CASSLAGGRETQYF
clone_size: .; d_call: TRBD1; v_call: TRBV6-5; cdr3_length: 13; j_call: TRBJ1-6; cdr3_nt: TGTGCCAGCAAAGACAGGGCTGGTTCACCCCTCCACTTT; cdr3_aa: CASKDRAGSPLHF
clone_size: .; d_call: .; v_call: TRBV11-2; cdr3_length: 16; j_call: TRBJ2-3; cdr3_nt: TGTGCCAGCAGCAAGGGACAACCCACTAGCACAGATACGCAGTATTTT; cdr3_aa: CASSKGQPTSTDTQYF
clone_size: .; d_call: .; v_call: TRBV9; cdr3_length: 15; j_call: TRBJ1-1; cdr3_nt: TGTGCCAGCAGCGTAGGTGCCACAATTCGAACTGAAGCTTTCTTT; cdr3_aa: CASSVGATIRTEAFF
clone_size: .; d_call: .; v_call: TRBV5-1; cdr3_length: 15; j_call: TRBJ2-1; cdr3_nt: TGCGCCAGCAGGCGTAGCTTAGAGGTGGCACATGAGCAGTTCTTC; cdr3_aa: CASRRSLEVAHEQFF
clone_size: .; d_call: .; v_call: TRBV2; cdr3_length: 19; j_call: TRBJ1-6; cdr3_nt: TGTGCCAGCAGTGAAATGGGGGCGCGTCCCCGCTCCTATAATTCACCCCTCCACTTT; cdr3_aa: CASSEMGARPRSYNSPLHF
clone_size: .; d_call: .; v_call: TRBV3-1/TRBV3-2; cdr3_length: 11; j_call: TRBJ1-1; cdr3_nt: TGTGCCAGCAGCTCCCGGGACACTGCTTTCTTT; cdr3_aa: CASSSRDTAFF
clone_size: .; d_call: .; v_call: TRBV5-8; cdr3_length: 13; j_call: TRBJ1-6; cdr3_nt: TGTGCCAGCAGCAGCGTCCGTAATTCACCCCTCCACTTT; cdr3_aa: CASSSVRNSPLHF
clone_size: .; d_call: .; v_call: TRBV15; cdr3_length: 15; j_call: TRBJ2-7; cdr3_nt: TGTGCCACCAGCAGAGAAGTGCAACAGGGATACGAGCAGTACTTC; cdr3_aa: CATSREVQQGYEQYF
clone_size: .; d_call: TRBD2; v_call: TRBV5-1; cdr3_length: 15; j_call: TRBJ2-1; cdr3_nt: TGCGCCAGCAGCTTGGTCCTAGCGGGAGACAATGAGCAGTTCTTC; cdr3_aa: CASSLVLAGDNEQFF
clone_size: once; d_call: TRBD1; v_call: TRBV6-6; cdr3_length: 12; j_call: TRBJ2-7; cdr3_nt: TGTGCCAGCAGCGACAGGGGGTACGAGCAGTACTTC; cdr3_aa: CASSDRGYEQYF
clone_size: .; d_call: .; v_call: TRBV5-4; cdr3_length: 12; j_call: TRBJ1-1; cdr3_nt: TGTGCCAGCAGCTTGGTCGACACTGAAGCTTTCTTT; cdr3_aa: CASSLVDTEAFF
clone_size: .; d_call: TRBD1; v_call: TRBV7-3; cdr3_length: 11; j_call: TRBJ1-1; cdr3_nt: TGTGCCAGCAGCGCCGGGACAGTGGCTTTCTTT; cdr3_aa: CASSAGTVAFF
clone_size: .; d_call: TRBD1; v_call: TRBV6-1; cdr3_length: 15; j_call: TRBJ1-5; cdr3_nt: TGTGCCAGCAGTGAGACAGGGGGCTTTAATCAGCCCCAGCATTTT; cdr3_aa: CASSETGGFNQPQHF
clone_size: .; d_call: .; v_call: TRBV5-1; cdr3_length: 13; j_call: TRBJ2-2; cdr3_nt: TGCGCCAGCAGCCCGTCGGGCACCGGGGAGCTGTTTTTT; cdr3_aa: CASSPSGTGELFF
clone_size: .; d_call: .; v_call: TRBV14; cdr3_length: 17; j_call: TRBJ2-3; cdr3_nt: TGTGCCAGCAGCCAAGATCTGGCGGGGCTAGCCACAGATACGCAGTATTTT; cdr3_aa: CASSQDLAGLATDTQYF
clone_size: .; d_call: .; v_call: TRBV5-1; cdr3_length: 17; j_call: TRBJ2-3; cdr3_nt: TGCGCCAGCAGCTTGTATCGGAACCGATTAGGGGCGGAGACGCAGTATTTT; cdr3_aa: CASSLYRNRLGAETQYF
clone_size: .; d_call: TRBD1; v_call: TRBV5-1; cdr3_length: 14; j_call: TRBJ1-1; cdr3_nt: TGCGCCAGCAGCTTAATGTCACAGGGGACTGAAGCTTTCTTT; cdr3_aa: CASSLMSQGTEAFF
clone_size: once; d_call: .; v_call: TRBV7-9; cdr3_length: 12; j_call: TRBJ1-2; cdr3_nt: TGTGCCAGCAGCTTACACGGGGATGGCTACACCTTC; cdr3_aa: CASSLHGDGYTF
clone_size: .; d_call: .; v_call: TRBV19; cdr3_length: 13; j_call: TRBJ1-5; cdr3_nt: TGTGCCAGTAGTGTGCAGAACAATCAGCCCCAGCATTTT; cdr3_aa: CASSVQNNQPQHF
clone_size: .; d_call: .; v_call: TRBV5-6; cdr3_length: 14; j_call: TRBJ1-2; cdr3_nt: TGTGCCAGCAGCTTGGGACAGCGTAACTATGGCTACACCTTC; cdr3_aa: CASSLGQRNYGYTF
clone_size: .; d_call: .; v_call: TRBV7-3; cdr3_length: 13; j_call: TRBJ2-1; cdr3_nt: TGTGCCAGCAGCCGCGACAGAGACAATGAGCAGTTCTTC; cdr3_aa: CASSRDRDNEQFF
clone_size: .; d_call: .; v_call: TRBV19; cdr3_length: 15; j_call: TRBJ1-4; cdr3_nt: TGTGCCAGTAGTACCCCAGCGGGGTCTAGAGAAAAACTGTTTTTT; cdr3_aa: CASSTPAGSREKLFF
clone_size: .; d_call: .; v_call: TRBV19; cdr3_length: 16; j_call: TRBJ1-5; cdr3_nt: TGTGCCAGTACCACCATCGGGATTCGGGGCAATCAGCCCCAGCATTTT; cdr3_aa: CASTTIGIRGNQPQHF
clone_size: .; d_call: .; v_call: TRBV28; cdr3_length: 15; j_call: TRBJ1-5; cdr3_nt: TGTGCCAGCAGTTTACAGGGTGGGGGCAATCAGCCCCAGCATTTT; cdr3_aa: CASSLQGGGNQPQHF
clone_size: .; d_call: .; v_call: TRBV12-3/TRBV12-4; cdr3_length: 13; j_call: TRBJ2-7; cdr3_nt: TGTGCCAGTAGAAATGGGGGGATCTACGAGCAGTACTTC; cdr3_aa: CASRNGGIYEQYF
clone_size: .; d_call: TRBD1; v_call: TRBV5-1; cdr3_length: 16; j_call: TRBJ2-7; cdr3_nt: TGCGCCAGCAGCTTGGGTACCGGGACAGGGAAGTACGAGCAGTACTTC; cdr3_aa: CASSLGTGTGKYEQYF
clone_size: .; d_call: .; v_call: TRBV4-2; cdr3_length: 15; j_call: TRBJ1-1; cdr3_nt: TGTGCCAGCCACAGGGAGGGCAGCATGAACACTGAAGCTTTCTTT; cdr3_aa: CASHREGSMNTEAFF
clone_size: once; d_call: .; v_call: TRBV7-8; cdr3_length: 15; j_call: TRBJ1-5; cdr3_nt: TGTGCCAGCAGCTTGTGGGGCGCGAGCAATCAGCCCCAGCATTTT; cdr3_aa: CASSLWGASNQPQHF
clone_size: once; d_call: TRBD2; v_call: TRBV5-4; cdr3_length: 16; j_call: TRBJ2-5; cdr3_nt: TGTGCCAGCAGCTCTCCGGGACTAGCGCAGAGTGAGACCCAGTACTTC; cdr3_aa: CASSSPGLAQSETQYF